This passage covers 3 T cell receptor beta chains from one sample sequenced in a study of blood T cell repertoires in COVID-19. Assay used: immunoSEQ multiplex PCR; TCRdb lists only in-frame clones, some missing. The sample lists more than 95,000 clones; approximately 90% were seen once. The specimen was peripheral blood. Receptors originate from a human donor with active COVID-19. The donor label of this sample is uncertain.

This clone was observed a single time. V and J are TRBV7-9 and TRBJ2-7; 11 bases map to TRBD1. With 5 bases clipped from V and 4 bases from J, the junction kept 7 bases outside the gene matches. CDR1 and CDR2 from the germline V gene are SEHNR and FQNEAQ (reference sequence). This CDR3 comprises 15 residues. The CDR3 loop reads CASSRTGTGGYEQYF. DNA of the CDR3: TGTGCCAGCAGCAGAACCGGGACAGGGGGTTACGAGCAGTACTTC.

The chain carries TRBV10-3 and TRBJ2-2; 14 nucleotides line up with TRBD2. Germline V gene sequence: CDR1 ENHRY, CDR2 SYGVKD. The ends lost 5 bases at V and 1 base at J; junction bases unmatched: 3. This CDR3 is 17 amino acids long. The CDR3 coding sequence is TGTGCCATCAGTCCAGGACTAGCGGGGGGGAACACCGGGGAGCTGTTTTTT. Translated: CAISPGLAGGNTGELFF.

The chain employs TRBV5-4 and TRBJ1-1; a possible D gene is TRBD1 (6 bases). The CDR3 is made up of 18 amino acids. V lost 0 bases, J lost 1 base, and 19 bases lay in between. CDR1 is SGHNT and CDR2 is YYREEE in the germline V gene (reference sequence). The CDR3 protein is CASSLDYDRPWSNTEAFF. In DNA form, the CDR3 reads TGTGCCAGCAGCTTGGATTACGACAGGCCATGGTCGAACACTGAAGCTTTCTTT.